The 24 T cell receptor beta chains reported below all come from one sample, sequenced in a study of CD8+CD57+ T cells in acquired aplastic anemia. Profiles of TCR beta VDJ and CDR3 were generated from a genomic DNA template. A single record per CDR3 protein comes from TCRdb applying MiXCR to the reads. Counted here are around 33,000 distinct CDR3 sequences, roughly 77% occurring once; the ten biggest clones make up approximately 22%. Sequencing was done on a sample of sorted CD4+, CD8+, or CD8+CD57+ T cells (not recorded which) from PBMCs. The receptor source for this set is a human donor in good health, serving as a control.

This clonotype was seen just once. This sequence joins TRBV9 and TRBJ1-2, with a possible D match to TRBD1 (5 bases). Germline V gives CDR1 SGDLS, CDR2 YYNGEE. The germline V and J ends were trimmed by 4 bases and 3 bases, with 22 bases remaining between them. The CDR3 consists of 17 residues. The CDR3 nucleotides read TGTGCCAGCAGCATTTTCCAGGGAATTAGGGTGGACTATGGCTACACCTTC. This translates into CASSIFQGIRVDYGYTF.

This clonotype came up many times. The rearrangement uses TRBV11-1 and TRBJ2-5; no clear D gene. In germline, CDR1 is SGHAT, CDR2 FQDESV (reference sequence). Between the trimmed V and J ends, which lost 6 bases and 1 base, there was a span of 15 bases. The CDR3 runs 15 residues. CDR3 amino acids: CASRSRDRLQETQYF. The CDR3 nucleotides are TGTGCCAGCAGATCCCGAGATAGACTCCAAGAGACCCAGTACTTC.

The chain links TRBV2 to TRBJ2-7; 8 bases fit TRBD2. Looked up from germline, CDR1 is SNHLY and CDR2 is FYNNEI. With 3 bases clipped from V and 0 bases from J, the junction kept 4 bases outside the gene matches. CDR3 length: 15 amino acids. CDR3 nucleotides: TGTGCCAGCAGTGAGACAACTAGCGGCTCCTACGAGCAGTACTTC. Translated, it gives CASSETTSGSYEQYF.

The chain uses TRBV2 and TRBJ1-2; 11 bases are shared with TRBD1. Trimming removed 3 bases from V and 5 bases from J; junction bases left unmatched: 2. The germline CDR1 and CDR2 sequences are SNHLY and FYNNEI. The CDR3 is 14 residues long. CDR3 sequence (DNA): TGTGCCAGCAGTGACGGACAGGGGGCTTATGGCTACACCTTC. Translated, it gives CASSDGQGAYGYTF.

This sequence joins TRBV20-1 and TRBJ2-5; 8 positions agree with TRBD1. With 1 base clipped from V and 5 bases from J, the junction kept 3 bases outside the gene matches. This CDR3 spans 13 amino acids. Germline CDR1 DFQATT, CDR2 SNEGSKA (reference sequence). The chain's CDR3 is CSARGTGTETQYF. The DNA for the CDR3 is TGCAGTGCTAGAGGGACAGGGACCGAGACCCAGTACTTC.

The V call is TRBV11-2, the J call TRBJ1-2; 9 positions match TRBD1. Trimming removed 5 bases from V and 2 bases from J; junction bases left unmatched: 9. From germline, CDR1 is SGHAT and CDR2 FQNNGV. The CDR3 has 16 amino acids. The CDR3 region is CASSPNRGQGNYGYTF. The DNA of the CDR3 is TGTGCCAGCAGCCCGAACCGGGGACAGGGAAACTATGGCTACACCTTC.

This chain connects TRBV19 to TRBJ2-2; D gene unclear. The CDR3 is 15 amino acids. Looked up from germline, CDR1 is LNHDA and CDR2 is SQIVND (reference sequence). V lost 5 bases, J lost 7 bases, and 17 bases lay in between. For the CDR3, the DNA is TGTGCCAGTAGTTCCATAGAAAGGGTCGGCGGGGAGCTGTTTTTT. Protein product: CASSSIERVGGELFF. Filled out from reference TRBV19 and TRBJ2-2, the complete variable domain reads DGGITQSPKYLFRKEGQNVTLSCEQNLNHDAMYWYRQDPGQGLRLIYYSQIVNDFQKGDIAEGYSVSREKKESFPLTVTSAQKNPTAFYLCASSSIERVGGELFFGEGSRLTVL.

This clonotype is medium-sized (0.01 to 0.1%) in the sample. The chain uses TRBV4-3 and TRBJ1-1; D might be TRBD1 (5 bases). V shed 0 bases and J shed 5 bases, with 10 bases lying between them. In germline, CDR1 is LGHNA, CDR2 YSLEER. This CDR3 is built from 14 residues. CDR3 sequence (DNA): TGCGCCAGCAGCCAAGAATCGGGGGGAACTGAAGCTTTCTTT. Protein sequence: CASSQESGGTEAFF.

V gene TRBV20-1 combines with J gene TRBJ1-6; D not certain. V was pared by 0 bases and J by 5 bases, with 8 bases between. This CDR3 has 14 residues. CDR1 DFQATT and CDR2 SNEGSKA come from the germline V gene (reference sequence). CDR3 nucleotide sequence: TGCAGTGCTAGAGATTGGCAGGATAATTCACCCCTCCACTTT. Residues: CSARDWQDNSPLHF.

The rearrangement joins TRBV20-1 to TRBJ1-5; maybe TRBD1 (6 bases). Germline V gene lookup returns CDR1 DFQATT and CDR2 SNEGSKA (reference sequence). CDR3 length: 13 residues. Trimming pared 7 bases from V and 6 bases from J, leaving 16 bases between. This CDR3 is CSVGTKGGQPQHF. DNA of the CDR3: TGCAGTGTCGGGACAAAAGGAGGTCAGCCCCAGCATTTT.

The rearrangement joins TRBV25-1 to TRBJ2-7, with TRBD2 as a possible D gene (5 bases). CDR3 length: 13 residues. CDR1 is MGHDK, CDR2 SYGVNS, per germline. V lost 5 bases and J 2 bases, leaving 10 bases between the germline ends. CDR3 sequence: CASSYSEAYEQYF. Written as DNA, the CDR3 is TGTGCCAGCAGTTACTCGGAGGCCTACGAGCAGTACTTC.

The chain couples TRBV7-3 to TRBJ1-5; no clear D. V was trimmed by 0 bases and J by 5 bases, leaving 5 bases between them. Germline V lookup: CDR1 SGHTA, CDR2 FQGTGA. The CDR3 runs to 13 residues. The CDR3 DNA is TGTGCCAGCAGCTTAACCCAAGATCAGCCCCAGCATTTT. It yields the protein CASSLTQDQPQHF.

The V call is TRBV20-1, the J call TRBJ1-6; 12 bases are a match to TRBD1. The CDR3 runs to 17 residues. Germline lookup yields CDR1 DFQATT and CDR2 SNEGSKA (reference sequence). Trimming removed 1 base from V and 11 bases from J; junction bases left unmatched: 12. CDR3 DNA: TGCAGTGCTAGAGTTCAGGCGGGACAGGGGGCCAAACCACCCCTCCACTTT. This sequence encodes CSARVQAGQGAKPPLHF.

The chain recombines TRBV15 with TRBJ1-3, with D perhaps matching TRBD1 (5 bases). V lost 3 bases and J lost 0, with 12 bases in between. Germline loops: CDR1 LNHNV, CDR2 YYDKDF (reference sequence). This CDR3 is built from 16 residues. CDR3 coding DNA: TGTGCCACCAGCAGTGAGGGGACGATCTCTGGAAACACCATATATTTT. It encodes CATSSEGTISGNTIYF. Full variable domain (rest looked up from reference TRBV15 and TRBJ1-3): DAMVIQNPRYQVTQFGKPVTLSCSQTLNHNVMYWYQQKSSQAPKLLFHYYDKDFNNEADTPDNFQSRRPNTSFCFLDIRSPGLGDTAMYLCATSSEGTISGNTIYFGEGSWLTVV.

Turning to this clonotype: One end of the junction does not line up with germline, which may come from a read error. The chain uses TRBV5-1 and TRBJ1-2; 7 positions agree with TRBD1. Germline lookup yields CDR1 SGHRS and CDR2 YFSETQ. This CDR3 is 14 amino acids long. CDR3 nucleotides: TGTGCCAGCAGTTACTCAGGGGGAGTTAGTGGCTACACCTTC. Its translation: CASSYSGGVSGYTF.

The gene calls are TRBV29-1 and TRBJ2-1; 7 bases match TRBD2. The CDR3 contains 13 residues. Looked up from germline, CDR1 is SQVTM and CDR2 is ANQGSEA. Germline trimming cut 3 bases from V and 6 bases from J; bases unmatched to any gene: 5. The CDR3 loop is CSVERQRGNEQFF. Written as DNA, the CDR3 is TGCAGCGTTGAGAGGCAGCGGGGCAATGAGCAGTTCTTC.

The chain links TRBV10-3 to TRBJ2-7; D unresolved. Germline CDR1 reads ENHRY; CDR2 reads SYGVKD. V gave up 1 base and J gave up 4 bases, with 8 bases separating them. The CDR3 consists of 13 residues. Here the CDR3 DNA reads TGTGCCATCAGTGAGTTGGCTTCGTACGAGCAGTACTTC. This encodes CAISELASYEQYF.

The V gene is TRBV10-2, the J gene TRBJ2-7, with D hard to call. The germline gives CDR1 WSHSY, CDR2 SAAADI. The CDR3 length is 12 residues. The germline V and J ends were trimmed by 7 bases and 0 bases, with 7 bases remaining between them. CDR3: CASKVGSYEQYF. CDR3 coding DNA: TGCGCCAGCAAGGTGGGCTCCTACGAGCAGTACTTC.

The chain has TRBV29-1 and TRBJ1-1; D is uncertain. Trimming pared 7 bases from V and 8 bases from J, leaving 5 bases between. Germline loops: CDR1 SQVTM, CDR2 ANQGSEA. This CDR3 comprises 8 residues. The CDR3 nucleotides are TGCAGCGCCCAGGAAGCTTTCTTT. It codes for CSAQEAFF.

The chain combines TRBV19 with TRBJ1-5; 7 bases align to TRBD1. Germline V gene sequence: CDR1 LNHDA, CDR2 SQIVND (reference sequence). The CDR3 consists of 15 residues. The V and J ends lost 2 bases and 6 bases, in that order; junction bases with no gene match: 7. The CDR3 DNA follows: TGTGCCAGTAGTATACCAACGACAGGGATTCAGCCCCAGCATTTT. This translates into CASSIPTTGIQPQHF.

Relative to its sample, this clonotype is medium-sized. The chain carries TRBV20-1 and TRBJ2-7; 12 positions match TRBD2. There are 17 residues in the CDR3. The germline V gene has CDR1 DFQATT and CDR2 SNEGSKA (reference sequence). V shed 0 bases, J shed 3 bases, and the junction held 9 bases outside the gene matches. CDR3 in amino acids: CSARDSLAGGEFYEQYF. CDR3 bases: TGCAGTGCTAGAGATAGCCTAGCGGGGGGGGAATTCTACGAGCAGTACTTC.

The chain employs TRBV5-1 and TRBJ2-5, with D maybe TRBD1 (6 bases). This CDR3 comprises 14 residues. V dropped 1 base and J dropped 5 bases, with 12 bases sitting between them. Germline values: CDR1 SGHRS, CDR2 YFSETQ. CDR3 loop: CASSLSRGGETQYF. In DNA, the CDR3 is TGCGCCAGCAGCTTGTCCAGGGGCGGTGAGACCCAGTACTTC.

This chain links TRBV2 with TRBJ1-2; 7 nucleotides line up with TRBD1. The germline gives CDR1 SNHLY, CDR2 FYNNEI. This CDR3 is built from 13 residues. The trim removed 10 bases at V and 6 bases at J, leaving 11 bases unmatched. In nucleotides, the CDR3 is TGTGCCAACCCAAGACAGGGAGGGGATGGCTACACCTTC. The encoded protein is CANPRQGGDGYTF.

The V call is TRBV24-1, the J call TRBJ1-2; 8 bases map to TRBD1. The CDR3 totals 12 residues. Germline loops: CDR1 KGHDR, CDR2 SFDVKD. The CDR3 nucleotides are TGTGCTAGCAGCTCGGACAGGGACGGCTACACCTTC. Encoded protein: CASSSDRDGYTF.